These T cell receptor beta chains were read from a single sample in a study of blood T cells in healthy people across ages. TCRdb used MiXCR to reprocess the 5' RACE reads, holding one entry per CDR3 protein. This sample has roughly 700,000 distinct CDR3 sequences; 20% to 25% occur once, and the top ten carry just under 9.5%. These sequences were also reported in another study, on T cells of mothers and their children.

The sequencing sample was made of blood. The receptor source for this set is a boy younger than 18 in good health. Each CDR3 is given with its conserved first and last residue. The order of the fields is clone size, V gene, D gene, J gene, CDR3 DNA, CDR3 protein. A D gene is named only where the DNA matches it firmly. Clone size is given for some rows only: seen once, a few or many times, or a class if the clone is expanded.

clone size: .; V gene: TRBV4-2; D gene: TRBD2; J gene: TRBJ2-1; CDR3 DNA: TGTGCCAGCAGCCAAAGAGGTAGCGGGGGGGGAGGTGAGCAGTTCTTC; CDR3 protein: CASSQRGSGGGGEQFF
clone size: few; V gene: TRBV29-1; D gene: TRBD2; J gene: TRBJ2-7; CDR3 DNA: TGCAGCGCAACTAGCGACCTATCCTACGAGCAGTACTTC; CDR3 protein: CSATSDLSYEQYF
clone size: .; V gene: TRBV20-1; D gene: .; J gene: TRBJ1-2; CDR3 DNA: TGCAGTGCTAGAGATACAGGGTCCTATGGCTACACCTTC; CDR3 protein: CSARDTGSYGYTF
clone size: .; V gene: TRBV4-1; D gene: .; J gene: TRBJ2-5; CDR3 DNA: TGCGCCAGCAGCCAAGATCGGGGACTCTCAAGGGAGACCCAGTACTTC; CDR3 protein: CASSQDRGLSRETQYF
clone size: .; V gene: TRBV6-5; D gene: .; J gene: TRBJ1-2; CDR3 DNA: TGTGCCAGCAGTAACCAGGGGTATGGCTACACCTTC; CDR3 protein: CASSNQGYGYTF
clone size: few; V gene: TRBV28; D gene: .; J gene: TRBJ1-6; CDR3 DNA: TGTGCCAGCAGAAGTCGACAGTTGAATTCACCCCTCCACTTT; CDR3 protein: CASRSRQLNSPLHF
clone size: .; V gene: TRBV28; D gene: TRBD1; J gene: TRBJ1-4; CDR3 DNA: TGTGCCAGCAGAGGACAGGGTGGGGGTCGGCAACTGTTTTTT; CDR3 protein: CASRGQGGGRQLFF
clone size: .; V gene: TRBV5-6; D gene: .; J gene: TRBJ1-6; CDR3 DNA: TGTGCCAGCAGCGACTCCCCATTCCCCTATAATTCACCCCTCCACTTT; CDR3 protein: CASSDSPFPYNSPLHF
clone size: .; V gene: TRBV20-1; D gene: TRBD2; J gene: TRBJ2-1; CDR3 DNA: TGCAGTGCTAGGGCGACTAGCGGGCCTTACAATGAGCAGTTCTTC; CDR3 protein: CSARATSGPYNEQFF
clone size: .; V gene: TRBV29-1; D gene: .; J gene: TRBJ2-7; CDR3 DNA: TGCAGCGCCTCCCCCGCGGGGTACGAGCGGTACTTC; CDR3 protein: CSASPAGYERYF
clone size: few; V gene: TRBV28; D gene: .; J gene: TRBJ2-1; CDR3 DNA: TGTGCCAGCACCCTCCTCGGGGGAAGGGCGGGGAATGAGCAGTTCTTC; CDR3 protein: CASTLLGGRAGNEQFF
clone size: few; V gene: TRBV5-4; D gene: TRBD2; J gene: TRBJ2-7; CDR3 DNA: TGTGCCAGCAGCTCCGGCCCCAGCGGGAGGAACTACTACGAGCAGTACTTC; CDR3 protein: CASSSGPSGRNYYEQYF
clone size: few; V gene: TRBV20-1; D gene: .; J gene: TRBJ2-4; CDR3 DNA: TGCAGTGCTAGAGATCCCCCGGGACCCAAGGAAGTCGTCCACTTAGCCAAAAACATTCAGTACTTC; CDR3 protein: CSARDPPGPKEVVHLAKNIQYF
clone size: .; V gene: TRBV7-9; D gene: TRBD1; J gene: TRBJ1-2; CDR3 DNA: TGTGCCAGCAGCTTAGACCGGGACAGTTATGGCTACACCTTC; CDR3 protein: CASSLDRDSYGYTF
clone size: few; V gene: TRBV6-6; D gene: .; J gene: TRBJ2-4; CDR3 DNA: TGTGCCAGCAGTTACTCGATTCAGGGTACCAAAAACATTCAGTACTTC; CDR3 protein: CASSYSIQGTKNIQYF
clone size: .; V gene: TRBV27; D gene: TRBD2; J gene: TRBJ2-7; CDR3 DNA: TGTGCCAGCAGCCCCTACCAAGACTCGACTAGCGGGAAGAACGAGCAGTACTTC; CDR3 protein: CASSPYQDSTSGKNEQYF
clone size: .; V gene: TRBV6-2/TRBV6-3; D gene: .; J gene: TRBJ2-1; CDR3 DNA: TGTGCCAGCGAAAGGCCCGGGACACAGAACAATGAGCAGTTCTTC; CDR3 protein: CASERPGTQNNEQFF
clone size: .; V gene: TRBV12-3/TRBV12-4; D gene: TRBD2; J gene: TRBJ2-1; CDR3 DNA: TGTGCCAGCAGTTCGCCTCTGGGACTAGCGGGGAGCGAGGTTTACAATGAGCAGTTCTTC; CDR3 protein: CASSSPLGLAGSEVYNEQFF
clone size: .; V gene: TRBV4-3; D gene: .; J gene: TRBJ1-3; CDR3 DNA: TGCGCCAGCAGCCAAGATAAGGGAAATCGAGGAAACACCATATATTTT; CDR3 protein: CASSQDKGNRGNTIYF
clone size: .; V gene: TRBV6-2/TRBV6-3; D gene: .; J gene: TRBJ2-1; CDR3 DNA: TGTGCCAGCAGTCAACAGGGCGGTACGGGCAATGAGCAGTTCTTC; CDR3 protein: CASSQQGGTGNEQFF
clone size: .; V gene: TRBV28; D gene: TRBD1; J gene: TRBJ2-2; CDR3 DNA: TGTGCCAGCAGTTCTGACAGGGGGAACACCGGGGAGCTGTTTTTT; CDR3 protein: CASSSDRGNTGELFF
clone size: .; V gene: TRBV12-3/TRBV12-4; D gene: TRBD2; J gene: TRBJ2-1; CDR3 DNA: TGTGCCAGCAACCAGCGGGAGGGCTTCGGGGTCAATGAGCAGTTCTTC; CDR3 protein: CASNQREGFGVNEQFF
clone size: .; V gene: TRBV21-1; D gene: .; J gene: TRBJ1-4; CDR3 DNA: TGTGCCAGCAGCAATCGACCACAGGGGGCCTATGAAAAACTGTTTTTT; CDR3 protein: CASSNRPQGAYEKLFF
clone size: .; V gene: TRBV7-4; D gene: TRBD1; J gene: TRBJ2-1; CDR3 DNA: TGTGCCAGCAGCTCGACAGGGGTCACCTACAATGAGCAGTTCTTC; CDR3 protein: CASSSTGVTYNEQFF
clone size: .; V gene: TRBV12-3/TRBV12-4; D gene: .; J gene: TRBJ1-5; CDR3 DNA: TGTGCCAGCAGTTCTGACAGGAATCAGCCCCAGCATTTT; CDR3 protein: CASSSDRNQPQHF
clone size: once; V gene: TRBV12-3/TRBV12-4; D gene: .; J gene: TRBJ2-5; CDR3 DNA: TGTGCCAGCAGTTCCCCTATAGCAGGGGTAAGGACCCAGTACTTC; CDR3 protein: CASSSPIAGVRTQYF
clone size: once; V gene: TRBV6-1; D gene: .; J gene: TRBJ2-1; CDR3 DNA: TGTGCCAGCAGTGAAGCACGAGCATACAATGAGCAGTTCTTC; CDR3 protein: CASSEARAYNEQFF
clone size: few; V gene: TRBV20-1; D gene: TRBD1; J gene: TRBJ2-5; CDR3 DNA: TGCAGTGCTAGAGATTCCCGGGACAGTCAGTCTCAAGAGACCCAGTACTTC; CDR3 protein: CSARDSRDSQSQETQYF
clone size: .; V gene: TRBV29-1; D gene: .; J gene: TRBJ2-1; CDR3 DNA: TGCAGCGGATTGGGGGACGGGACTTACAATGAGCAGTTCTTC; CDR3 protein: CSGLGDGTYNEQFF
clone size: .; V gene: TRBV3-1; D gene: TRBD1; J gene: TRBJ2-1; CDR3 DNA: TGTGCCAGCAGCCAAGATCCCCGGGACAGACCCTACAATGAGCAGTTCTTC; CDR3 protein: CASSQDPRDRPYNEQFF
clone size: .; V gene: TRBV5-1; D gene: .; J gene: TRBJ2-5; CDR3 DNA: TGCGCCAGCAGCTTGGACGGGATAGAGACCCAGTACTTC; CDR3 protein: CASSLDGIETQYF
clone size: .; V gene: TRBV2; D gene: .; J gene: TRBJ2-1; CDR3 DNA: TGTGCCAGCAGTGATCCGGGGAGCTCCTACAATGAGCAGTTCTTC; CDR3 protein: CASSDPGSSYNEQFF
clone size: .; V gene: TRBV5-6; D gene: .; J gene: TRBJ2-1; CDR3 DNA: TGTGCCAGCAGCAAAGGGACTCCCCTACCCTACAATGAGCAGTTCTTC; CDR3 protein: CASSKGTPLPYNEQFF
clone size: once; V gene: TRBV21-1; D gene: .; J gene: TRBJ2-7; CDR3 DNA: TGTGCCAGCAGCAAAGTTAGGACAGTCTCCTACGAGCAGTACTTC; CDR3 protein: CASSKVRTVSYEQYF